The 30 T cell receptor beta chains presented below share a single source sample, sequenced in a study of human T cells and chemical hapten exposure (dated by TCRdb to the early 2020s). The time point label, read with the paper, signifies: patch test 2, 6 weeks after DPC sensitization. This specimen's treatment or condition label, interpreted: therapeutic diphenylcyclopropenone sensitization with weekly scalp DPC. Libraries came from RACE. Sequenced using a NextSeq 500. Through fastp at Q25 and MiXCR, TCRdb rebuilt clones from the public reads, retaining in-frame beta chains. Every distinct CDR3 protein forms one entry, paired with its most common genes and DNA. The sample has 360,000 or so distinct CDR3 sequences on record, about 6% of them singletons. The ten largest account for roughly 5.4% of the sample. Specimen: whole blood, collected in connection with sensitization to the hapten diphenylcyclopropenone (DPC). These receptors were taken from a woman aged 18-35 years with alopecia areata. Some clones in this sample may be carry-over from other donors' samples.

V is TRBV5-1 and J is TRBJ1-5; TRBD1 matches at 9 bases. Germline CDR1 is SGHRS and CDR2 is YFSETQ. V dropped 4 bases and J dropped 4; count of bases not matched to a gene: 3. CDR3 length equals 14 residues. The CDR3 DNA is TGCGCCAGCAGCACCGGACAGGGGAATCAGCCCCAGCATTTT. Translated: CASSTGQGNQPQHF.

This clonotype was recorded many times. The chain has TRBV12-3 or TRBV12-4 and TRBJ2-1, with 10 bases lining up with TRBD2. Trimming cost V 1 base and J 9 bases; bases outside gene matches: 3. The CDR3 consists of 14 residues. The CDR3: CASSLGTSGGEQFF. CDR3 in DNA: TGTGCCAGCAGTTTAGGGACTAGCGGCGGTGAGCAGTTCTTC.

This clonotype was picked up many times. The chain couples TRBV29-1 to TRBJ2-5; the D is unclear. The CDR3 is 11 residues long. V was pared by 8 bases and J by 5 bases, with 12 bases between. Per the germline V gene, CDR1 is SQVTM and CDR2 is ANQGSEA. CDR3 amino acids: CSTRILETQYF. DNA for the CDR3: TGCAGCACCCGAATCCTCGAGACCCAGTACTTC.

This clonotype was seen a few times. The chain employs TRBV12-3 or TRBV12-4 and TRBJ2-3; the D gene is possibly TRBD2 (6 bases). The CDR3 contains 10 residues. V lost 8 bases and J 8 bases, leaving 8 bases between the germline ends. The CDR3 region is CASRSGTQYF. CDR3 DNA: TGTGCCAGCCGTAGCGGTACGCAGTATTTT.

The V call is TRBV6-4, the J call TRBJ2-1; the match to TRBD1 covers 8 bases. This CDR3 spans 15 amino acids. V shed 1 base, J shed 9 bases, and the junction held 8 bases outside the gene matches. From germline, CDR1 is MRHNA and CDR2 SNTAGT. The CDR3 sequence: CASSDFSTGTGEQFF. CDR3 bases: TGTGCCAGCAGTGACTTCTCAACCGGGACAGGTGAGCAGTTCTTC.

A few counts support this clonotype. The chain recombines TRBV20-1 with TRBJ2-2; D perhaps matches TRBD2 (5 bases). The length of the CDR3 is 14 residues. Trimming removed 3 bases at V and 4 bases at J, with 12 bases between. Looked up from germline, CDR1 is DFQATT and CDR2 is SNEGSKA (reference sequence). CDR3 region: CSASAGSGTGELFF. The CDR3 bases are TGCAGTGCTAGTGCGGGTTCTGGCACCGGGGAGCTGTTTTTT.

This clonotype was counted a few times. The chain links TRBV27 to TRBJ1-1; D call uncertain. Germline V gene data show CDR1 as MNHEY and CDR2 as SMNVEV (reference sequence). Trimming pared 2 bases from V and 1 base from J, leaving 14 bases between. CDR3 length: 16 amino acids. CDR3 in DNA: TGTGCCAGCAGTTTAGCCTGGCAGGCGAAGAACACTGAAGCTTTCTTT. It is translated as CASSLAWQAKNTEAFF.

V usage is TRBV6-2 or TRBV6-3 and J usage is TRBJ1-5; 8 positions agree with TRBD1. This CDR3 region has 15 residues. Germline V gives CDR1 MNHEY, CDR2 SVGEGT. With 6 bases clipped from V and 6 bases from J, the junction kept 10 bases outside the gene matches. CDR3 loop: CASRHQGALGQPQHF. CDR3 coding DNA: TGTGCCAGCAGGCATCAGGGGGCCCTGGGTCAGCCCCAGCATTTT.

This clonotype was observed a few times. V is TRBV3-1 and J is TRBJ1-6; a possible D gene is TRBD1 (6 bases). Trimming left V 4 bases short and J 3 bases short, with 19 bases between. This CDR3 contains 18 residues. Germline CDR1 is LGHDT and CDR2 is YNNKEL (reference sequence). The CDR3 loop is CASSPFASGGRYNSPLHF. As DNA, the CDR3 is TGTGCCAGCAGCCCCTTCGCCTCGGGGGGCCGCTATAATTCACCCCTCCACTTT.

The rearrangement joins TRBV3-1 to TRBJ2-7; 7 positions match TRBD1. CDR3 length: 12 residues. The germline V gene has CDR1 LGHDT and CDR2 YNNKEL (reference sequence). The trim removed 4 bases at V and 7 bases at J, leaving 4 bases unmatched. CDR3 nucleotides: TGTGCCAGCAGCCGAGGCAGGGGGGAGCAGTACTTC. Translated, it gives CASSRGRGEQYF.

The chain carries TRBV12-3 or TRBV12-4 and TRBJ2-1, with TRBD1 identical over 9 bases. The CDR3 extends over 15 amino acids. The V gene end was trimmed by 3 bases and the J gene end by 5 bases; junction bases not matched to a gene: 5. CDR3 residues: CASSFRGTGNNEQFF. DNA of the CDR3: TGTGCCAGCAGTTTCCGAGGGACAGGGAACAATGAGCAGTTCTTC.

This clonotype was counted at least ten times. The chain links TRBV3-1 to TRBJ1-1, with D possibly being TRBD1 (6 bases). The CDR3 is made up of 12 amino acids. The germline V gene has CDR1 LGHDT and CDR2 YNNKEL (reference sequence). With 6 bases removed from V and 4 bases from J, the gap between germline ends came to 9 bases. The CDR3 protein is CASSQGTTEAFF. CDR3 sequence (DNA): TGTGCCAGCAGTCAGGGGACCACTGAAGCTTTCTTT.

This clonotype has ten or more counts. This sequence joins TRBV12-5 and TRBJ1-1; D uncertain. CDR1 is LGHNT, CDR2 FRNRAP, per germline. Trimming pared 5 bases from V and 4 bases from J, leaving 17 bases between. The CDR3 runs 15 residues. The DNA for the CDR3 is TGTGCTAGTGGTCCGAAGCTACGGGCCCTCACTGAAGCTTTCTTT. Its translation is CASGPKLRALTEAFF.

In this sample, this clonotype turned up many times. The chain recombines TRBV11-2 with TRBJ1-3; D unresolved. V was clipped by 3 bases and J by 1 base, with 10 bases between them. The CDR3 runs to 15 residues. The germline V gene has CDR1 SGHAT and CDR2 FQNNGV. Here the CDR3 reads CASSFSVRSGNTIYF. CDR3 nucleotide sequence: TGTGCCAGCAGCTTCTCAGTGAGGTCTGGAAACACCATATATTTT. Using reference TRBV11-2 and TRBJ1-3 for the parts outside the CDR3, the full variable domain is EAGVAQSPRYKIIEKRQSVAFWCNPISGHATLYWYQQILGQGPKLLIQFQNNGVVDDSQLPKDRFSAERLKGVDSTLKIQPAKLEDSAVYLCASSFSVRSGNTIYFGEGSWLTVV.

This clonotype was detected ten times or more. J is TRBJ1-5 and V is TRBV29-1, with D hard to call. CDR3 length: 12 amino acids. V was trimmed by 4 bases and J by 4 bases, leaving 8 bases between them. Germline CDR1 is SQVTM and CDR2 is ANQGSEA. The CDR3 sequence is CSVGQENQPQHF. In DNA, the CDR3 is TGCAGCGTTGGGCAGGAAAATCAGCCCCAGCATTTT.

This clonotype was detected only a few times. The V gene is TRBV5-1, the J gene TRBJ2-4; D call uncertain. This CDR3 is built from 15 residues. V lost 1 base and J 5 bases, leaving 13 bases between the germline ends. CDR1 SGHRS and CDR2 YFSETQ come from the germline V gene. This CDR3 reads CASSLNPGVENIQYF. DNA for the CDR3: TGCGCCAGCAGCTTGAATCCTGGAGTAGAAAACATTCAGTACTTC.

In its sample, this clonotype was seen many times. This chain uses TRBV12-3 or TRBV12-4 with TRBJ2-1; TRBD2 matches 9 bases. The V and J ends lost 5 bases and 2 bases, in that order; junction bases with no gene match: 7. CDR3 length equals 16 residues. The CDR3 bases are TGTGCCAGCAGTCCCGTAGGCGGGGGGGCCTACAATGAGCAGTTCTTC. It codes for CASSPVGGGAYNEQFF.

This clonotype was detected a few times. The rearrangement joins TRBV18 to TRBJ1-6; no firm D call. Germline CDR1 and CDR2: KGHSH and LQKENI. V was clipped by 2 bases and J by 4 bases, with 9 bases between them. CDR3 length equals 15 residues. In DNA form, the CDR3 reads TGTGCCAGCTCACCAACGGCAGATTATAATTCACCCCTCCACTTT. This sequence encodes CASSPTADYNSPLHF.

The CDR3 loop reads CASSLTGGQVQYF. The CDR3 DNA follows: TGTGCCAGCAGCTTGACGGGGGGCCAGGTGCAGTACTTC. V is TRBV5-6 and J is TRBJ2-7; maybe TRBD2 (7 bases). The CDR3 is 13 residues long. Germline lookup yields CDR1 SGHDT and CDR2 YYEEEE. Between the trimmed V and J ends, which lost 1 base and 9 bases, there was a span of 14 bases. The variable domain in full, completed from reference TRBV5-6 and TRBJ2-7, reads DAGVTQSPTHLIKTRGQQVTLRCSPKSGHDTVSWYQQALGQGPQFIFQYYEEEERQRGNFPDRFSGHQFPNYSSELNVNALLLGDSALYLCASSLTGGQVQYFGPGTRLTVT.

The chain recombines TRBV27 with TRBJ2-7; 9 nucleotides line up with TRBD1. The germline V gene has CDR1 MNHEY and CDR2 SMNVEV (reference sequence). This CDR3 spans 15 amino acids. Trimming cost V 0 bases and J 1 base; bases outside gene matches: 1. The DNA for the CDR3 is TGTGCCAGCAGTTTATCGGGACAGGGATCCTACGAGCAGTACTTC. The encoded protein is CASSLSGQGSYEQYF.

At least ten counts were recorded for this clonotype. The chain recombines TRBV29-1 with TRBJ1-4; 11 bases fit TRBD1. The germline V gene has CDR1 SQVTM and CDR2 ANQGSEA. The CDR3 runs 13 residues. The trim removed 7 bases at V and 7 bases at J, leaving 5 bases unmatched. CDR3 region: CSARTGGVEKLFF. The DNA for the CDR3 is TGCAGCGCCAGGACAGGGGGCGTTGAAAAACTGTTTTTT.

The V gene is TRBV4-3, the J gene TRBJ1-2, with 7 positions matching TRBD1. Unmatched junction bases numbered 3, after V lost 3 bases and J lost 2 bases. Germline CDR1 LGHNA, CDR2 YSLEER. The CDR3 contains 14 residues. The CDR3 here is CASSQTDRNYGYTF. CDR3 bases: TGCGCCAGCAGCCAGACGGACAGGAACTATGGCTACACCTTC.

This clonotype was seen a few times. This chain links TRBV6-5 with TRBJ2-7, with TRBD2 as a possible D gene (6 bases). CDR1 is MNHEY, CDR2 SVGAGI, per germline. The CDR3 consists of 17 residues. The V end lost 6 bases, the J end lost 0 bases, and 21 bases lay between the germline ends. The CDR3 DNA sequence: TGTGCCAGCAGGCCGGGACCCAGGGAGGCTAGCTCCTACGAGCAGTACTTC. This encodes CASRPGPREASSYEQYF.

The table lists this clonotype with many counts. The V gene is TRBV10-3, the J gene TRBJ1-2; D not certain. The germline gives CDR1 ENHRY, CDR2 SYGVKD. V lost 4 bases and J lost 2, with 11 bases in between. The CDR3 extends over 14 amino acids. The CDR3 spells CAISGTGFNYGYTF. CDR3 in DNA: TGTGCCATCAGTGGGACGGGCTTCAACTATGGCTACACCTTC.

CDR3 residues: CASSPGPDAYEQYF. DNA for the CDR3: TGCGCCAGCAGCCCAGGACCGGACGCCTACGAGCAGTACTTC. The genes are TRBV5-1 and TRBJ2-7; D not resolved. The germline V gene has CDR1 SGHRS and CDR2 YFSETQ. With 4 bases removed from V and 2 bases from J, the gap between germline ends came to 13 bases. This CDR3 comprises 14 residues.

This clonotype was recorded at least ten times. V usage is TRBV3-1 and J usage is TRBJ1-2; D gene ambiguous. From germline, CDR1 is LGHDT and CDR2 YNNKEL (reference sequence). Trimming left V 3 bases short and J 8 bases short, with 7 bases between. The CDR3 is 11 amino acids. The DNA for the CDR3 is TGTGCCAGCAGCCACGGCAGCGGCTACACCTTC. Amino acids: CASSHGSGYTF.

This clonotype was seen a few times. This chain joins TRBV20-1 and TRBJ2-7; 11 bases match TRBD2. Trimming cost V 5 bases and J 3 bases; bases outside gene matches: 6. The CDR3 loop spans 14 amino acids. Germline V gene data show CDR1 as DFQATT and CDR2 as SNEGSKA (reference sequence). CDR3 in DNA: TGCAGTGCTGGGCTAGCGGGGGGTTTCTACGAGCAGTACTTC. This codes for CSAGLAGGFYEQYF.

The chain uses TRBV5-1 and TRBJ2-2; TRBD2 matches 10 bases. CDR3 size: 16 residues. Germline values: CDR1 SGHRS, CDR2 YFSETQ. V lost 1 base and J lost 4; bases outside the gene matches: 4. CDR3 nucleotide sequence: TGCGCCAGCAGCTTGAGTAGCGGGGGGCCCACCGGGGAGCTGTTTTTT. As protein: CASSLSSGGPTGELFF. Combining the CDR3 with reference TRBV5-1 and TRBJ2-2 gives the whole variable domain KAGVTQTPRYLIKTRGQQVTLSCSPISGHRSVSWYQQTPGQGLQFLFEYFSETQRNKGNFPGRFSGRQFSNSRSEMNVSTLELGDSALYLCASSLSSGGPTGELFFGEGSRLTVL.

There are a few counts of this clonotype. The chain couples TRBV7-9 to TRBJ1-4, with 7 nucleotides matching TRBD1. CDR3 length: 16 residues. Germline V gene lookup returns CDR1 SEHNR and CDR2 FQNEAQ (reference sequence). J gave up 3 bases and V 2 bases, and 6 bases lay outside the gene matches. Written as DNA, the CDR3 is TGTGCCAGCAGCTTACAGGGGGGCAGGTCTAATGAAAAACTGTTTTTT. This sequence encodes CASSLQGGRSNEKLFF.

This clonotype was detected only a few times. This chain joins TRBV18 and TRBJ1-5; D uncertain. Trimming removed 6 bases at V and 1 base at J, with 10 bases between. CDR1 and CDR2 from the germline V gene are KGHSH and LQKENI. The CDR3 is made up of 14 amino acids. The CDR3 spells CASSAIDSNQPQHF. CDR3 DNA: TGTGCCAGCTCGGCGATTGACAGCAATCAGCCCCAGCATTTT.